A single sample is the source of the 22 T cell receptor beta chains below, sequenced in a study of PD-1 blockade in classical Hodgkin lymphoma. Every patient experienced relapse after autologous stem cell transplantation, and brentuximab vedotin exposure varied. The table came from immunoSEQ multiplex PCR; TCRdb's copy has only in-frame clones and leaves some out. The table includes 90,000 to 130,000 clones, nearly 90% detected once. Sequenced here: peripheral blood mononuclear cells (PBMCs), sampled before the second cycle of nivolumab. Receptor source: a human donor with classical Hodgkin lymphoma.

The chain joins TRBV5-5 to TRBJ2-5, with 8 bases identical to TRBD1. Germline CDR1 reads SGHKS; CDR2 reads YYEKEE (reference sequence). With 0 bases clipped from V and 3 bases from J, the junction kept 1 base outside the gene matches. The CDR3 contains 14 residues. The CDR3 nucleotides are TGTGCCAGCAGCTTGGGGACAGGGAAAGAGACCCAGTACTTC. Translation gives CASSLGTGKETQYF.

The rearrangement links TRBV4-1 to TRBJ2-1; 8 nucleotides agree with TRBD2. The germline V gene has CDR1 MGHRA and CDR2 YSYEKL. Trimming at V came to 1 base and at J to 5 bases, leaving 7 bases not matched to a gene. The CDR3 sequence is 16 residues long. The CDR3 sequence is CASSQVSAGGDNEQFF. The CDR3 DNA sequence: TGCGCCAGCAGCCAAGTATCCGCGGGGGGCGACAATGAGCAGTTCTTC.

This clone was counted a single time. The chain combines TRBV7-9 with TRBJ2-3, with D perhaps matching TRBD2 (5 bases). The CDR3 contains 15 residues. Germline lookup yields CDR1 SEHNR and CDR2 FQNEAQ (reference sequence). V gave up 11 bases and J gave up 6 bases, with 24 bases separating them. The CDR3: CAAQRLGSPGDTQYF. The CDR3 DNA is TGTGCCGCCCAAAGGCTTGGAAGTCCGGGGGATACGCAGTATTTT.

This sequence joins TRBV7-2 and TRBJ2-7; 8 nucleotides line up with TRBD2. CDR1 is SGHTA, CDR2 FQGNSA, per germline. V trimming: 1 base; J trimming: 4 bases; junction bases outside the gene matches: 3. The CDR3 contains 14 residues. CDR3 region: CASSLGLANYEQYF. For the CDR3, the DNA is TGTGCCAGCAGCTTAGGACTAGCGAATTACGAGCAGTACTTC. Together with reference TRBV7-2 and TRBJ2-7, the CDR3 gives the full variable domain: GAGVSQSPSNKVTEKGKDVELRCDPISGHTALYWYRQSLGQGLEFLIYFQGNSAPDKSGLPSDRFSAERTGGSVSTLTIQRTQQEDSAVYLCASSLGLANYEQYFGPGTRLTVT.

The chain employs TRBV19 and TRBJ1-5; D remains ambiguous. Germline CDR1 and CDR2: LNHDA and SQIVND (reference sequence). The CDR3 has 12 amino acids. V was pared by 2 bases and J by 11 bases, with 10 bases between. The CDR3 spells CASSITVGTQHF. Written as DNA, the CDR3 is TGTGCCAGTAGTATAACGGTCGGGACCCAGCATTTT.

This clone was picked up a small number of times. This sequence joins TRBV7-9 and TRBJ1-2; D ambiguous. This CDR3 contains 14 residues. Germline V lookup: CDR1 SEHNR, CDR2 FQNEAQ (reference sequence). With 1 base removed from V and 4 bases from J, the gap between germline ends came to 10 bases. Here the CDR3 DNA reads TGTGCCAGCAGCTTAGGATCCGCAGCCTATGGCTACACCTTC. This sequence encodes CASSLGSAAYGYTF.

This sequence joins TRBV6-1 and TRBJ2-6; no clear D gene. V lost 10 bases and J lost 1, with 11 bases in between. The CDR3 loop spans 14 amino acids. The germline CDR1 and CDR2 sequences are MNHNS and SASEGT. The chain's CDR3 is CATIIFSGANVLTF. In nucleotides, the CDR3 is TGTGCCACCATCATCTTTTCTGGGGCCAACGTCCTGACTTTC.

The rearrangement joins TRBV27 to TRBJ2-3; TRBD1 matches at 9 bases. CDR1 MNHEY and CDR2 SMNVEV come from the germline V gene (reference sequence). The trim removed 2 bases at V and 4 bases at J, leaving 7 bases unmatched. The CDR3 spans 16 residues. The DNA of the CDR3 is TGTGCCAGCAGTTTAATGTTTGGGACAGGGTCAGATACGCAGTATTTT. It translates to CASSLMFGTGSDTQYF.

J is TRBJ2-7 and V is TRBV13; maybe TRBD1 (7 bases). The V and J ends lost 4 bases and 5 bases respectively, with 18 bases between them. Germline assignment: CDR1 PRHDT and CDR2 FYEKMQ (reference sequence). The CDR3 covers 15 residues. CDR3 amino acids: CASSSRGAVQNEQYF. CDR3 bases: TGTGCCAGCAGCTCCAGGGGGGCTGTCCAGAACGAGCAGTACTTC.

The sample holds one count of this clone. The rearrangement links TRBV11-2 to TRBJ2-1; D possibly corresponds to TRBD2 (5 bases). Germline values: CDR1 SGHAT, CDR2 FQNNGV. V was trimmed by 6 bases and J by 8 bases, leaving 20 bases between them. CDR3 length equals 15 residues. CDR3 residues: CASRAWSGKGDEQFF. The CDR3 nucleotides are TGTGCCAGCAGGGCCTGGAGCGGCAAGGGCGATGAGCAGTTCTTC.

The chain carries TRBV5-4 and TRBJ1-4; D is possibly TRBD1 (5 bases). The germline V gene has CDR1 SGHNT and CDR2 YYREEE (reference sequence). Trimming took 2 bases from V and 4 from J, leaving 12 bases between them. The CDR3 covers 15 residues. CDR3 region: CASSFSTGNNEKLFF. CDR3 coding DNA: TGTGCCAGCAGCTTTTCCACAGGAAATAATGAAAAACTGTTTTTT.

V gene TRBV4-1 combines with J gene TRBJ1-4; D possibly corresponds to TRBD1 (5 bases). Germline values: CDR1 MGHRA, CDR2 YSYEKL. The CDR3 runs 17 residues. The V end was cut by 0 bases, the J end by 8 bases, with 19 bases between. The CDR3 DNA follows: TGCGCCAGCAGCCAAGAGGGGGGTCGAATCGACGAGGAAAAACTGTTTTTT. It codes for CASSQEGGRIDEEKLFF.

The chain couples TRBV6-1 to TRBJ2-7; D ambiguous. Trimming stripped 0 bases from V and 0 bases from J, with 12 bases between. The CDR3 extends over 16 amino acids. Germline V CDR1 and CDR2: MNHNS, SASEGT. For the CDR3, the DNA is TGTGCCAGCAGTGAAGCCGTCGGCGGAAGCTCCTACGAGCAGTACTTC. It yields the protein CASSEAVGGSSYEQYF.

This clone came up once. Other nucleotide sequences from this sample produce the same CDR3. V is TRBV6-1 and J is TRBJ1-1; D ambiguous. This CDR3 has 11 amino acids. CDR1 and CDR2 from the germline V gene are MNHNS and SASEGT. Trimming left V 6 bases short and J 0 bases short, with 2 bases between. The CDR3 protein is CASRMNTEAFF. Written as DNA, the CDR3 is TGTGCCAGCAGAATGAACACTGAAGCTTTCTTT.

The gene calls are TRBV4-1 and TRBJ2-2; 11 bases are shared with TRBD2. The CDR3 totals 20 residues. The germline gives CDR1 MGHRA, CDR2 YSYEKL. V shed 4 bases, J shed 4 bases, and the junction held 17 bases outside the gene matches. CDR3 region: CASSLPSGTSGFVSTGELFF. For the CDR3, the DNA is TGCGCCAGCAGCCTTCCATCCGGGACTAGCGGATTTGTAAGCACCGGGGAGCTGTTTTTT.

The rearrangement links TRBV7-2 to TRBJ2-5; TRBD2 is a possible D gene (5 bases). Germline CDR1 SGHTA, CDR2 FQGNSA. The germline V and J ends were trimmed by 1 base and 2 bases, with 8 bases remaining between them. This CDR3 has 14 amino acids. CDR3 amino acids: CASSLGAGQETQYF. The CDR3 nucleotides are TGTGCCAGCAGCTTAGGGGCGGGTCAAGAGACCCAGTACTTC.

This clone was found a few times. J is TRBJ2-1 and V is TRBV5-6, with 7 nucleotides matching TRBD2. The length of the CDR3 is 17 residues. In germline, CDR1 is SGHDT, CDR2 YYEEEE. V was clipped by 4 bases and J by 2 bases; unmatched bases: 12. Written as DNA, the CDR3 is TGTGCCAGCAGCACGATAACCGGGACTATTACCTACAATGAGCAGTTCTTC. Protein sequence: CASSTITGTITYNEQFF.

This rearrangement joins TRBV7-9 to TRBJ2-5; the match to TRBD1 covers 8 bases. This CDR3 comprises 17 residues. V gave up 1 base and J gave up 5 bases; unmatched junction bases: 12. CDR1 and CDR2 (germline): SEHNR, FQNEAQ (reference sequence). CDR3: CASSLGQRAGGEETQYF. CDR3 nucleotide sequence: TGTGCCAGCAGCTTAGGACAGCGGGCAGGGGGCGAGGAGACCCAGTACTTC.

The sample holds a few counts of this clone. This chain connects TRBV7-5 to TRBJ1-5. TRBV7-5 is a known pseudogene. The CDR3 consists of 14 residues. The CDR3 is CVRSLAGSNQPQHF. The CDR3 bases are TGTGTCAGAAGCTTAGCGGGAAGCAATCAGCCCCAGCATTTT.

Concerning this clone itself: One end of the junction varies from germline; a read error may be responsible. The chain couples TRBV30 to TRBJ2-3; tentatively, D is TRBD1 or TRBD2 (6 bases each). Germline CDR1 is GTSNPN and CDR2 is SVGIG (reference sequence). This CDR3 contains 13 residues. CDR3 amino acids: CARRGQGEDTQYF. The CDR3, as DNA: TGTGCCCGGAGGGGACAAGGAGAAGATACGCAGTATTTT.

The V call is TRBV4-3, the J call TRBJ1-5; weak D call: TRBD1 (6 bases). The length of the CDR3 is 14 residues. The V and J ends lost 3 bases and 3 bases respectively, with 9 bases between them. Per the germline V gene, CDR1 is LGHNA and CDR2 is YSLEER. DNA for the CDR3: TGCGCCAGCAGCCAGGACAGACACAATCAGCCCCAGCATTTT. It yields the protein CASSQDRHNQPQHF.

The CDR3 sequence: CASSAKAVGISGANVLTF. In DNA, the CDR3 is TGTGCCAGCAGTGCCAAGGCGGTTGGTATAAGTGGGGCCAACGTCCTGACTTTC. The chain has TRBV6-1 and TRBJ2-6; D gene unclear. The CDR3 runs to 18 residues. Looked up from germline, CDR1 is MNHNS and CDR2 is SASEGT. V was cut by 4 bases and J by 3 bases, with 19 bases left in between.